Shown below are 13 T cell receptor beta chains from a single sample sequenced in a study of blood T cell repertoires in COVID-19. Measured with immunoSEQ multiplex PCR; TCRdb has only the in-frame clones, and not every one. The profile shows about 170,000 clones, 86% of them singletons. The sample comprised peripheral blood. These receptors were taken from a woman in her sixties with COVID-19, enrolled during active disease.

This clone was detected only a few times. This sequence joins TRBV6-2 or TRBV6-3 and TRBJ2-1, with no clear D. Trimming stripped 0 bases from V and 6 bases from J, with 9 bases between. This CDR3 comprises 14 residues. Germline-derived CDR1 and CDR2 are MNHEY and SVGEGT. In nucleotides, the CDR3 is TGTGCCAGCAGTTACTCACCGGTCACCAATGAGCAGTTCTTC. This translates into CASSYSPVTNEQFF.

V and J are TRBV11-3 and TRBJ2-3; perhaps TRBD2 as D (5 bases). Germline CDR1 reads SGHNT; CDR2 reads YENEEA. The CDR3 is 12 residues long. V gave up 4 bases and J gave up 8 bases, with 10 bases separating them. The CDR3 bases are TGTGCCAGCAGCTCTAGGACTGGTACGCAGTATTTT. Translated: CASSSRTGTQYF.

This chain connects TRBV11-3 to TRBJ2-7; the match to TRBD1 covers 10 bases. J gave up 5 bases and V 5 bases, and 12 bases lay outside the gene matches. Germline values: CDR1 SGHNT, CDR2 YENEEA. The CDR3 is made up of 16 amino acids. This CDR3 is CASSQGLGQGRHEQYF. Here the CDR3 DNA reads TGTGCCAGCAGCCAGGGGCTGGGACAGGGGAGACACGAGCAGTACTTC. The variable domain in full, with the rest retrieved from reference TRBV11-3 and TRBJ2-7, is EAGVVQSPRYKIIEKKQPVAFWCNPISGHNTLYWYLQNLGQGPELLIRYENEEAVDDSQLPKDRFSAERLKGVDSTLKIQPAELGDSAVYLCASSQGLGQGRHEQYFGPGTRLTVT.

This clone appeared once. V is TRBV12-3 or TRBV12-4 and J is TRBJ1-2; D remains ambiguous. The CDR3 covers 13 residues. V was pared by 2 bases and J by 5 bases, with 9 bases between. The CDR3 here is CASSLQEGYGYTF. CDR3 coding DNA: TGTGCCAGCAGTTTACAAGAGGGATATGGCTACACCTTC.

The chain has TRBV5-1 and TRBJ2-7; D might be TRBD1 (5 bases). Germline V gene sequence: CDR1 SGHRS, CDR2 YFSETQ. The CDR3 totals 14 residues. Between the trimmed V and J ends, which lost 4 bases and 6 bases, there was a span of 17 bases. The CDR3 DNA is TGCGCCAGCAGCCCAGGGTTATCGGTTAGCGAGCAGTACTTC. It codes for CASSPGLSVSEQYF.

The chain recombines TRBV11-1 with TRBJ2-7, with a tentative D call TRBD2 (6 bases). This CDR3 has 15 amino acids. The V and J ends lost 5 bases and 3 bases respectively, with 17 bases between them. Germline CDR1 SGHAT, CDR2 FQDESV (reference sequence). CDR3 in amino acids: CASSRRGGEYYEQYF. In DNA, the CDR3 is TGTGCCAGCAGCCGGCGGGGCGGAGAATACTACGAGCAGTACTTC. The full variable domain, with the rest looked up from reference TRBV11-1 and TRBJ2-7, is EAEVAQSPRYKITEKSQAVAFWCDPISGHATLYWYRQILGQGPELLVQFQDESVVDDSQLPKDRFSAERLKGVDSTLKIQPAELGDSAMYLCASSRRGGEYYEQYFGPGTRLTVT.

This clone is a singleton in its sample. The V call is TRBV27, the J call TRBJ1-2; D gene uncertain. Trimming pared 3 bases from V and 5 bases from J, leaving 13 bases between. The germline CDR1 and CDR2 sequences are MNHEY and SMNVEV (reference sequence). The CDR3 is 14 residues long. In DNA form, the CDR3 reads TGTGCCAGCAGTTTGAGCCTAGGAGTATATGGCTACACCTTC. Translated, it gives CASSLSLGVYGYTF.

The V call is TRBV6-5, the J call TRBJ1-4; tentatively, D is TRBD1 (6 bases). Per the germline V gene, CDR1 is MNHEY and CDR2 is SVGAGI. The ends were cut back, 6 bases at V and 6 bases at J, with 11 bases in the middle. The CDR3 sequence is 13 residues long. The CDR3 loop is CASRRDTHEKLFF. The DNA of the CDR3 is TGTGCCAGCAGAAGGGACACCCATGAAAAACTGTTTTTT.

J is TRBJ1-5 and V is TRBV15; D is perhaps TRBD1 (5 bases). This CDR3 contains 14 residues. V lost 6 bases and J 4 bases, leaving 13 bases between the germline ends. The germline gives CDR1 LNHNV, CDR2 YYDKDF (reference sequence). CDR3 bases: TGTGCCACCAGTTTTTCGGGGGAAAATCAGCCCCAGCATTTT. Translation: CATSFSGENQPQHF. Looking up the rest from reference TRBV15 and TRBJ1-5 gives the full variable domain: DAMVIQNPRYQVTQFGKPVTLSCSQTLNHNVMYWYQQKSSQAPKLLFHYYDKDFNNEADTPDNFQSRRPNTSFCFLDIRSPGLGDTAMYLCATSFSGENQPQHFGDGTRLSIL.

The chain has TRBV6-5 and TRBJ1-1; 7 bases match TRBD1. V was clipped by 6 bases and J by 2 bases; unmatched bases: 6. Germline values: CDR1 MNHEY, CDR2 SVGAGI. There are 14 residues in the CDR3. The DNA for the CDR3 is TGTGCCAGCAGCACAGACAGGGTAAACACTGAAGCTTTCTTT. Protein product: CASSTDRVNTEAFF.

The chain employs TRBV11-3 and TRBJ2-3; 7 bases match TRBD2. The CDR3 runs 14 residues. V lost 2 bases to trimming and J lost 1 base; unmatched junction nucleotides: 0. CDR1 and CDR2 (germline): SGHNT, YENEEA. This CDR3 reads CASSLLAGTDTQYF. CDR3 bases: TGTGCCAGCAGCTTACTAGCGGGCACAGATACGCAGTATTTT.

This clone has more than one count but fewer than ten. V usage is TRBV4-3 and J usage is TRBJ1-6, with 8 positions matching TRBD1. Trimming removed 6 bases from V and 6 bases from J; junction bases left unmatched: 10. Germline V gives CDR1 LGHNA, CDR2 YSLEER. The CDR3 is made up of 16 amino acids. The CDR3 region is CASSTLGTGPNSPLHF. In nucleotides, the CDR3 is TGCGCCAGCAGTACCCTAGGGACAGGCCCTAATTCACCCCTCCACTTT.

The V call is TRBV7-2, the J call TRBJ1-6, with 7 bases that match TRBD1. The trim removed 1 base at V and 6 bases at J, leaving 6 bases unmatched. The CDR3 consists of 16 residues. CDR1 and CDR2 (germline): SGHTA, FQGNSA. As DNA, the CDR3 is TGTGCCAGCAGCTTAGGATCGGGACAGCTTAATTCACCCCTCCACTTT. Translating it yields CASSLGSGQLNSPLHF.